These T cell receptor beta chains were read from a single sample in a study of cytomegalovirus exposure and HLA in healthy donors. Sequencing used immunoSEQ multiplex PCR; TCRdb keeps in-frame clones, though not all of them. The profile shows roughly 20,000 clones, about 70% of them singletons. The sample taken for sequencing was PBMCs. These receptor sequences come from a young man in good health and CMV-seronegative. Both conserved end residues are part of each CDR3. Fields, in order: D gene, J gene, V gene, clone size, CDR3 protein, CDR3 DNA. A D gene is named only where the DNA matches it firmly. The size of a clone is reported for some rows only, either as once, few or many, or as a class for expanded clones.

-,TRBJ2-1,TRBV30,-,CAWAGGPGYNEQFF,TGTGCCTGGGCCGGGGGTCCAGGGTACAATGAGCAGTTCTTC
TRBD2,TRBJ2-5,TRBV6-1,-,CASREIAGGGETQYF,TGTGCCAGCAGGGAAATAGCGGGCGGAGGGGAGACCCAGTACTTC
-,TRBJ2-7,TRBV6-6,few,CASSYPHPGSYEQYF,TGTGCCAGCAGTTATCCCCACCCCGGCTCCTACGAGCAGTACTTC
-,TRBJ1-1,TRBV7-8,-,CASSLIRQQNTEAFF,TGTGCCAGCAGCTTAATTAGACAGCAGAACACTGAAGCTTTCTTT
-,TRBJ1-4,TRBV30,-,CAWSVQHEKLFF,TGTGCCTGGAGTGTACAGCATGAAAAACTGTTTTTT
-,TRBJ2-1,TRBV30,-,CAWKNREEQFF,TGTGCCTGGAAGAACAGGGAAGAGCAGTTCTTC
TRBD1,TRBJ1-1,TRBV5-1,-,CASSIRQGSTEAFF,TGCGCCAGCAGCATCCGACAGGGATCGACTGAAGCTTTCTTT
-,TRBJ1-5,TRBV6-5,once,CASSYSWAQPQHF,TGTGCCAGCAGTTATTCTTGGGCTCAGCCCCAGCATTTT
-,TRBJ2-3,TRBV6-1,few,CASSEEGGATDTQYF,TGTGCCAGCAGTGAAGAGGGGGGGGCCACAGATACGCAGTATTTT
-,TRBJ1-1,TRBV7-8,few,CASSSWTPPDTEAFF,TGTGCCAGCAGCTCATGGACTCCCCCGGACACTGAAGCTTTCTTT
-,TRBJ2-7,TRBV5-1,once,CASRRSLQGYEQYF,TGCGCCAGCAGGAGATCTCTACAGGGATACGAGCAGTACTTC
-,TRBJ2-7,TRBV27,-,CASQTRQGGTYEQYF,TGTGCCAGCCAAACCAGGCAGGGCGGGACCTACGAGCAGTACTTC
TRBD2,TRBJ2-3,TRBV30,-,CAWSLLAGAADTQYF,TGTGCCTGGAGCCTACTAGCGGGGGCCGCAGATACGCAGTATTTT